This TCR beta chain was captured by sequencing in a study of cytomegalovirus exposure and HLA in healthy donors. The CDR3 totals 14 residues. V lost 5 bases to trimming and J lost 0 bases, with 8 bases between them. CDR1 and CDR2 from the germline V gene are MDHEN and SYDVKM. Researchers ran the PCR with 60 Vbeta and 13 Jbeta primers. Data came from immunoSEQ multiplex PCR; TCRdb stores just in-frame clones and leaves some out. The sample shows fewer than 200,000 clones, 70% to 90% of them seen only once. This TCR was recovered from a woman between 25 and 40 years old in good health and CMV-seropositive. The sample was PBMCs. The chain recombines TRBV28 with TRBJ1-3; D not certain. The CDR3: CASSPPSSGNTIYF. Written as DNA, the CDR3 is TGTGCCAGCAGTCCCCCGAGCTCTGGAAACACCATATATTTT.